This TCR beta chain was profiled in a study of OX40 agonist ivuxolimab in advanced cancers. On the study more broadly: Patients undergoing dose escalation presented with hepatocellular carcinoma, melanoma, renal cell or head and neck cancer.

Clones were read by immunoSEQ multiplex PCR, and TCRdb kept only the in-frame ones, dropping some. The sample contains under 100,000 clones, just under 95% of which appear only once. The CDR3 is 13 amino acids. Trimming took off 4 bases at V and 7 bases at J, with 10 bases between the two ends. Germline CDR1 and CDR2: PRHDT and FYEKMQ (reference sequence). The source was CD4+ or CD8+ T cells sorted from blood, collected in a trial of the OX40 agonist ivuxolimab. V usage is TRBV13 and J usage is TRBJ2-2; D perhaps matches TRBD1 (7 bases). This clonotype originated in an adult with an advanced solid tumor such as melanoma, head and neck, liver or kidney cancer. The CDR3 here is CASSSGGGGELFF. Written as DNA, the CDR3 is TGTGCCAGCAGCTCAGGGGGAGGCGGGGAGCTGTTTTTT. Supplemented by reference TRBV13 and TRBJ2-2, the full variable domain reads AAGVIQSPRHLIKEKRETATLKCYPIPRHDTVYWYQQGPGQDPQFLISFYEKMQSDKGSIPDRFSAQQFSDYHSELNMSSLELGDSALYFCASSSGGGGELFFGEGSRLTVL.